Following are 31 T cell receptor beta chains from one sample sequenced in a study of OX40 agonist ivuxolimab in advanced cancers. The assay was immunoSEQ multiplex PCR, and TCRdb's table has in-frame clones only and misses some. The sample consists of 58,000 or so clones, about 85% of them appearing once. The source was CD4+ or CD8+ T cells sorted from blood, collected in a trial of the OX40 agonist ivuxolimab. All receptors derive from an adult with an advanced solid tumor such as melanoma, head and neck, liver or kidney cancer.

This sequence joins TRBV28 and TRBJ2-7; D remains unclear. CDR3 size: 14 residues. V was pared by 7 bases and J by 6 bases, with 19 bases between. Germline-derived CDR1 and CDR2 are MDHEN and SYDVKM. CDR3 amino acids: CASTSRGGISEQYF. The CDR3 bases are TGTGCCAGCACCTCCCGCGGCGGAATCTCCGAGCAGTACTTC.

The chain recombines TRBV6-4 with TRBJ2-2; no clear D gene. V lost 4 bases and J lost 0, with 6 bases in between. This CDR3 spans 14 amino acids. Germline values: CDR1 MRHNA, CDR2 SNTAGT. The CDR3 bases are TGTGCCAGCAGTGGATCCGCGAACACCGGGGAGCTGTTTTTT. Amino acid sequence: CASSGSANTGELFF.

The genes are TRBV13 and TRBJ1-5; tentatively, D is TRBD1 (5 bases). The CDR3 covers 16 residues. V lost 0 bases to trimming and J lost 2 bases, with 11 bases between them. CDR1 PRHDT and CDR2 FYEKMQ come from the germline V gene (reference sequence). CDR3 sequence: CASSLGGRGGNQPQHF. The CDR3 DNA sequence: TGTGCCAGCAGCTTAGGAGGGAGGGGAGGCAATCAGCCCCAGCATTTT.

CDR3 residues: CASSQGFGAAVSSPLHF. The DNA of the CDR3 is TGCGCCAGCAGCCAAGGCTTCGGGGCCGCGGTATCCTCACCCCTCCACTTT. The chain links TRBV4-1 to TRBJ1-6, with D possibly being TRBD1 (5 bases). Germline CDR1 is MGHRA and CDR2 is YSYEKL. V lost 1 base and J 10 bases, leaving 20 bases between the germline ends. The CDR3 length is 17 residues.

The chain is built from TRBV18 and TRBJ1-4, with 11 bases that match TRBD1. CDR3 length: 17 residues. Trimming at V came to 3 bases and at J to 2 bases, leaving 5 bases not matched to a gene. Germline loops: CDR1 KGHSH, CDR2 LQKENI. CDR3 region: CASSPRTGGTTNEKLFF. CDR3 DNA sequence: TGTGCCAGCTCACCCCGGACAGGGGGCACGACTAATGAAAAACTGTTTTTT.

This clone was recorded once. This chain joins TRBV10-2 and TRBJ2-3; maybe TRBD1 (5 bases). Germline CDR1 and CDR2: WSHSY and SAAADI. The CDR3 has 15 amino acids. The V end lost 6 bases, the J end lost 1 base, and 14 bases lay between the germline ends. The CDR3 bases are TGCGCCAGCAGGACAGCTACGTTGCGCACAGATACGCAGTATTTT. Translation: CASRTATLRTDTQYF.

V usage is TRBV5-4 and J usage is TRBJ2-6; no firm D call. Germline V gene lookup returns CDR1 SGHNT and CDR2 YYREEE (reference sequence). Trimming cost V 0 bases and J 3 bases, with 4 bases left between them. This CDR3 is 14 amino acids long. The CDR3 reads CASSLAGGANVLTF. Here the CDR3 DNA reads TGTGCCAGCAGCTTGGCCGGTGGGGCCAACGTCCTGACTTTC.

This chain connects TRBV18 to TRBJ2-1; TRBD2 matches 11 bases. Germline V CDR1 and CDR2: KGHSH, LQKENI. J lost 2 bases, V lost 3 bases, and 6 bases had no gene match. The CDR3 has 17 amino acids. CDR3 in DNA: TGTGCCAGCTCACCTCCTCTAGCGGGGGGTCCCTACAATGAGCAGTTCTTC. It specifies CASSPPLAGGPYNEQFF. The variable domain in full, with the rest retrieved from reference TRBV18 and TRBJ2-1, is NAGVMQNPRHLVRRRGQEARLRCSPMKGHSHVYWYRQLPEEGLKFMVYLQKENIIDESGMPKERFSAEFPKEGPSILRIQQVVRGDSAAYFCASSPPLAGGPYNEQFFGPGTRLTVL.

This clone was recorded once. The chain links TRBV7-9 to TRBJ2-7; D is uncertain. CDR1 and CDR2 (germline): SEHNR, FQNEAQ (reference sequence). This CDR3 spans 12 amino acids. The germline V and J ends were trimmed by 5 bases and 0 bases, with 5 bases remaining between them. The CDR3 DNA is TGTGCCAGCAGCCCCAGCTCCTACGAGCAGTACTTC. Protein: CASSPSSYEQYF.

This chain uses TRBV9 with TRBJ2-7; 13 bases line up with TRBD2. In germline, CDR1 is SGDLS, CDR2 YYNGEE. This CDR3 is built from 18 residues. Trimming at V came to 3 bases and at J to 2 bases, leaving 11 bases not matched to a gene. The CDR3 DNA sequence: TGTGCCAGCAGCGCCGGACTAGCGGGAGAGGGGGCTCCCTACGAGCAGTACTTC. It specifies CASSAGLAGEGAPYEQYF.

The chain recombines TRBV18 with TRBJ2-7, with 7 nucleotides matching TRBD1. Germline-derived CDR1 and CDR2 are KGHSH and LQKENI. The V and J ends lost 1 base and 7 bases, in that order; junction bases with no gene match: 7. The CDR3 extends over 14 amino acids. CDR3 DNA: TGTGCCAGCTCACCACTCGGGACAGTCGGGGAGCAGTACTTC. Amino acids: CASSPLGTVGEQYF.

The sample holds one count of this clone. The rearrangement links TRBV2 to TRBJ1-4; 7 nucleotides align to TRBD1. Germline V gene lookup returns CDR1 SNHLY and CDR2 FYNNEI. The CDR3 runs to 13 residues. V shed 7 bases and J 5 bases; nucleotides not matched to a gene: 4. The CDR3 protein is CASTGTDNEKLFF. CDR3 in DNA: TGTGCCAGCACCGGGACAGACAATGAAAAACTGTTTTTT. Using reference TRBV2 and TRBJ1-4 for the parts outside the CDR3, the full variable domain is EPEVTQTPSHQVTQMGQEVILRCVPISNHLYFYWYRQILGQKVEFLVSFYNNEISEKSEIFDDQFSVERPDGSNFTLKIRSTKLEDSAMYFCASTGTDNEKLFFGSGTQLSVL.

The chain recombines TRBV6-5 with TRBJ1-2; D remains ambiguous. Per the germline V gene, CDR1 is MNHEY and CDR2 is SVGAGI. Trimming stripped 2 bases from V and 1 base from J, with 5 bases between. The CDR3 has 13 residues. Written as DNA, the CDR3 is TGTGCCAGCAGTTACATGGATAACTATGGCTACACCTTC. It is translated as CASSYMDNYGYTF.

The chain couples TRBV19 to TRBJ1-1; D gene unclear. The CDR3 totals 12 residues. V dropped 5 bases and J dropped 4 bases, with 8 bases sitting between them. From germline, CDR1 is LNHDA and CDR2 SQIVND (reference sequence). Here the CDR3 reads CASSSPPTEAFF. Here the CDR3 DNA reads TGTGCCAGTAGTTCTCCGCCCACTGAAGCTTTCTTT.

V is TRBV7-3 and J is TRBJ2-2; 12 nucleotides match TRBD2. CDR1 and CDR2 (germline): SGHTA, FQGTGA. Trimming took 6 bases from V and 4 from J; bases not matched to a gene: 6. The CDR3 contains 16 residues. The CDR3 DNA sequence: TGTGCCAGCAGTACTAGCGGGGGGCCAGGCACCGGGGAGCTGTTTTTT. Translating gives CASSTSGGPGTGELFF.

The V gene is TRBV28, the J gene TRBJ2-3, with 7 bases matching TRBD1. With V trimmed by 5 bases and J by 4 bases, 6 bases remained unmatched. Germline CDR1 and CDR2: MDHEN and SYDVKM. The CDR3 sequence is 14 residues long. The CDR3 DNA reads TGTGCCAGCAGTCCGCCAACAGGGGCAGATACGCAGTATTTT. Encoded protein: CASSPPTGADTQYF.

The genes are TRBV10-3 and TRBJ2-7; possibly TRBD2 for D (6 bases). There are 14 residues in the CDR3. Trimming stripped 9 bases from V and 4 bases from J, with 19 bases between. CDR1 and CDR2 (germline): ENHRY, SYGVKD. This CDR3 is CAIVADPMFYEQYF. CDR3 sequence (DNA): TGTGCCATTGTAGCGGATCCTATGTTTTACGAGCAGTACTTC.

The chain recombines TRBV29-1 with TRBJ1-2, with TRBD1 matching 10 bases. V gave up 6 bases and J gave up 7 bases; unmatched junction bases: 8. The CDR3 is made up of 13 amino acids. Per the germline V gene, CDR1 is SQVTM and CDR2 is ANQGSEA. The CDR3 region has the DNA TGCAGCGTCCCCAGACAGGGGGCGTCTGGCTACACCTTC. Amino acid sequence: CSVPRQGASGYTF.

This clone was observed a handful of times. V is TRBV7-2 and J is TRBJ2-7, with TRBD2 matching 14 bases. Germline CDR1 is SGHTA and CDR2 is FQGNSA. The CDR3 totals 18 residues. J was trimmed by 1 base and V by 2 bases; bases with no gene match: 7. CDR3 sequence reads: CASSLMTSGRAKSYEQYF. CDR3 DNA: TGTGCCAGCAGCTTAATGACTAGCGGGAGGGCCAAGTCCTACGAGCAGTACTTC.

The J gene is TRBJ2-3, the V gene TRBV7-3; 11 bases line up with TRBD1. V lost 5 bases, J lost 4 bases, and 2 bases stayed unmatched. This CDR3 is 14 amino acids long. Germline CDR1 is SGHTA and CDR2 is FQGTGA. In nucleotides, the CDR3 is TGTGCCAGCAGCCGGACAGGGGGCTCAGATACGCAGTATTTT. Its translation: CASSRTGGSDTQYF.

In nucleotides, the CDR3 is TGTGCCAGCAGCAGACAGGGGGCCTACGAGCAGTACTTC. Amino acids: CASSRQGAYEQYF. The chain links TRBV28 to TRBJ2-7, with 9 bases aligning to TRBD1. The CDR3 has 13 amino acids. Germline lookup yields CDR1 MDHEN and CDR2 SYDVKM. V lost 6 bases, J lost 2 bases, and 2 bases stayed unmatched.

This clone was recorded once. The chain recombines TRBV6-1 with TRBJ2-1, with 7 bases matching TRBD2. J lost 2 bases, V lost 2 bases, and 12 bases had no gene match. The germline CDR1 and CDR2 sequences are MNHNS and SASEGT. The CDR3 runs 18 residues. The CDR3, as DNA: TGTGCCAGCAGTGAATCCAGCTTTCTAGCGGCGACCTACAATGAGCAGTTCTTC. Translated, it gives CASSESSFLAATYNEQFF.

The chain has TRBV6-1 and TRBJ2-7, with 8 positions matching TRBD2. The CDR3 extends over 14 amino acids. V shed 6 bases and J 3 bases; nucleotides not matched to a gene: 7. CDR1 is MNHNS, CDR2 SASEGT, per germline. CDR3 amino acids: CASRAGTRVYEQYF. In nucleotides, the CDR3 is TGTGCCAGCAGAGCCGGGACTAGGGTCTACGAGCAGTACTTC.

This clone appeared a few times. The rearrangement joins TRBV10-3 to TRBJ2-5; no definite D call. Germline CDR1 ENHRY, CDR2 SYGVKD. V was pared by 3 bases and J by 5 bases, with 16 bases between. The CDR3 length is 15 residues. The CDR3 DNA sequence: TGTGCCATCAGTGAAACACTCGGTGGGATGGAGACCCAGTACTTC. Residues: CAISETLGGMETQYF.

The chain employs TRBV7-8 and TRBJ2-1; TRBD2 agrees at 8 bases. This CDR3 is 20 amino acids long. Losses at the gene ends were 7 bases for V and 9 bases for J; bases not matched to a gene: 29. Germline CDR1 reads SGHVS; CDR2 reads FQNEAQ. CDR3 sequence reads: CASTPRESGGTSMSSSEQFF. Written as DNA, the CDR3 is TGTGCCAGCACCCCCCGGGAAAGCGGGGGAACGTCCATGAGCAGTTCTGAGCAGTTCTTC.

V usage is TRBV4-1 and J usage is TRBJ2-3; D remains ambiguous. The germline V gene encodes CDR1 MGHRA and CDR2 YSYEKL. Trimming shortened V by 2 bases and J by 7 bases, and 13 bases separated the two germline ends. CDR3 length: 14 residues. In DNA form, the CDR3 reads TGCGCCAGCAGCCAAAGGGCCCCCGGGTATACGCAGTATTTT. Its protein is CASSQRAPGYTQYF.

The chain couples TRBV6-5 to TRBJ1-2, with no clear D. The CDR3 is 13 residues long. Deletions cut 2 bases from V and 1 base from J, with 5 bases between. Per germline, CDR1 MNHEY and CDR2 SVGAGI. DNA for the CDR3: TGTGCCAGCAGTTACGATTTTAACTATGGCTACACCTTC. Protein sequence: CASSYDFNYGYTF.

V and J are TRBV2 and TRBJ2-3; D is unclear. Germline CDR1 is SNHLY and CDR2 is FYNNEI. V was trimmed by 5 bases and J by 5 bases, leaving 8 bases between them. The CDR3 totals 12 residues. The CDR3 loop reads CASSPRKDTQYF. For the CDR3, the DNA is TGTGCCAGCAGTCCGCGAAAAGATACGCAGTATTTT.

This clone was counted between two and nine times. The genes are TRBV7-2 and TRBJ2-7, with TRBD2 identical over 10 bases. Germline CDR1 and CDR2: SGHTA and FQGNSA. The V segment lost 4 bases and the J segment 9 bases; nucleotides outside the gene matches: 6. This CDR3 comprises 13 residues. The CDR3 loop is CASSSLPSGRQYF. The DNA of the CDR3 is TGTGCCAGCAGCTCCCTGCCTAGCGGGAGGCAGTACTTC. Based on the CDR3 plus reference TRBV7-2 and TRBJ2-7, the full variable domain is GAGVSQSPSNKVTEKGKDVELRCDPISGHTALYWYRQSLGQGLEFLIYFQGNSAPDKSGLPSDRFSAERTGGSVSTLTIQRTQQEDSAVYLCASSSLPSGRQYFGPGTRLTVT.

The chain has TRBV9 and TRBJ2-7; D unresolved. The germline V gene has CDR1 SGDLS and CDR2 YYNGEE. V dropped 2 bases and J dropped 3 bases, with 9 bases sitting between them. CDR3 length equals 13 residues. CDR3 bases: TGTGCCAGCAGCGTCGACCACCACTACGAGCAGTACTTC. Amino acids: CASSVDHHYEQYF.

The chain links TRBV18 to TRBJ2-1, with unresolved D. The CDR3 is 14 amino acids. Germline loops: CDR1 KGHSH, CDR2 LQKENI. The V and J ends lost 1 base and 5 bases respectively, with 9 bases between them. The CDR3 region is CASSPRRTDNEQFF. The CDR3 DNA reads as TGTGCCAGCTCACCACGGCGGACGGACAATGAGCAGTTCTTC.